A single sample is the source of the 5 T cell receptor beta chains below, sequenced in a study of blood T cell repertoires in COVID-19. This table comes from immunoSEQ multiplex PCR, and its TCRdb copy is limited to in-frame clones, with some not included. The table records 70,000 to 80,000 clones, 83% of them present only once. The sequencing input was peripheral blood. The receptor set was obtained from an elderly man with acute or convalescent COVID-19.

A few counts support this clone. The chain carries TRBV13 and TRBJ2-7, with 9 bases identical to TRBD2. The germline V gene has CDR1 PRHDT and CDR2 FYEKMQ (reference sequence). The V and J ends lost 5 bases and 2 bases, in that order; junction bases with no gene match: 7. The CDR3 extends over 15 amino acids. The CDR3 bases are TGTGCCAGCAGCACCTTAGCGGGGGATACCTACGAGCAGTACTTC. This gives the protein CASSTLAGDTYEQYF.

The V and J genes are TRBV24-1 and TRBJ2-1; 13 bases align to TRBD2. J lost 8 bases, V lost 1 base, and 7 bases had no gene match. This CDR3 is built from 17 residues. The germline gives CDR1 KGHDR, CDR2 SFDVKD. The CDR3 spells CATSDFGTSGEFDEQFF. As DNA, the CDR3 is TGTGCCACCAGTGATTTCGGGACTAGCGGGGAATTCGATGAGCAGTTCTTC.

The chain carries TRBV14 and TRBJ1-3; D unresolved. V lost 5 bases and J 5 bases, leaving 13 bases between the germline ends. Germline loops: CDR1 SGHDN, CDR2 FVKESK. This CDR3 contains 14 residues. The CDR3 here is CASSLEPVRNTIYF. CDR3 bases: TGTGCCAGCAGCTTAGAACCTGTACGAAACACCATATATTTT.

The chain has TRBV24-1 and TRBJ2-2; a possible D gene is TRBD2 (5 bases). CDR1 is KGHDR and CDR2 is SFDVKD in the germline V gene. Trimming stripped 0 bases from V and 6 bases from J, with 10 bases between. This CDR3 is built from 15 residues. The CDR3 region has the DNA TGTGCCACCAGTGATTTGCAGGACTTCGCCGGGGAGCTGTTTTTT. It translates to CATSDLQDFAGELFF.

This clone showed up just a few times. This chain uses TRBV28 with TRBJ2-2; 7 bases are a match to TRBD2. Unmatched junction bases numbered 3, after V lost 8 bases and J lost 0 bases. CDR3 size: 14 residues. Germline values: CDR1 MDHEN, CDR2 SYDVKM. CDR3 in DNA: TGTGCCAGCCGGACTAGTTCGAACACCGGGGAGCTGTTTTTT. Protein sequence: CASRTSSNTGELFF.